Listed here are 18 T cell receptor beta chains from one sample, sequenced in a study of T cells after yellow fever vaccination. MiXCR, applied by TCRdb to the 5' RACE reads, yields one record per CDR3 protein. The table has under 600,000 distinct CDR3 sequences, 20% to 25% seen once. Sample: PBMCs, taken about 20 days after the first yellow fever vaccination. The source of these receptors is a man aged 18 to 29 who received the YFV17D yellow fever vaccine.

This clonotype was seen a single time. The chain has TRBV7-9 and TRBJ2-3, with D possibly matching TRBD2 (6 bases). Germline CDR1 reads SEHNR; CDR2 reads FQNEAQ (reference sequence). This CDR3 is 13 amino acids long. Trimming removed 4 bases at V and 6 bases at J, with 11 bases between. The CDR3 spells CASSSTRPDTQYF. CDR3 bases: TGTGCCAGCAGCTCGACTAGGCCCGATACGCAGTATTTT.

This clonotype was counted only a few times. J is TRBJ1-2 and V is TRBV7-2; the D is unclear. Trimming cost V 5 bases and J 8 bases, with 15 bases left between them. The CDR3 is 13 amino acids. The germline V gene has CDR1 SGHTA and CDR2 FQGNSA. CDR3 loop: CASSPGTTGGYTF. Here the CDR3 DNA reads TGTGCCAGCAGCCCCGGCACCACGGGCGGCTACACCTTC.

V gene TRBV20-1 combines with J gene TRBJ2-4; D perhaps matches TRBD2 (6 bases). V was shortened by 3 bases and J by 2 bases, with 11 bases between the two germline ends. The CDR3 extends over 14 amino acids. Germline-derived CDR1 and CDR2 are DFQATT and SNEGSKA (reference sequence). CDR3 amino acids: CSAREGDSKNIQYF. CDR3 sequence (DNA): TGCAGTGCTAGGGAAGGGGACTCCAAAAACATTCAGTACTTC.

This chain joins TRBV5-5 and TRBJ2-5; 9 bases align to TRBD1. With 1 base clipped from V and 4 bases from J, the junction kept 8 bases outside the gene matches. Germline-derived CDR1 and CDR2 are SGHKS and YYEKEE (reference sequence). The CDR3 sequence is 16 residues long. Written as DNA, the CDR3 is TGTGCCAGCAGCTTGTTCACAGGGGGCACCTTAGAGACCCAGTACTTC. This translates into CASSLFTGGTLETQYF.

The chain recombines TRBV4-3 with TRBJ2-4; a weak D match, TRBD1 (5 bases). This CDR3 comprises 15 residues. Between the trimmed V and J ends, which lost 0 bases and 10 bases, there was a span of 16 bases. Germline V gene sequence: CDR1 LGHNA, CDR2 YSLEER. The CDR3 DNA follows: TGCGCCAGCAGCCAAGATAACGGCCAGGGTAGGATTCAGTACTTC. Its protein product is CASSQDNGQGRIQYF.

J is TRBJ2-1 and V is TRBV4-1; a weak D match, TRBD1 (6 bases). V was clipped by 0 bases and J by 4 bases, with 7 bases between them. The germline V gene encodes CDR1 MGHRA and CDR2 YSYEKL. The length of the CDR3 is 14 residues. CDR3 protein: CASSQEDSYNEQFF. Here the CDR3 DNA reads TGCGCCAGCAGCCAAGAGGACAGTTACAATGAGCAGTTCTTC.

This clonotype appeared a few times. V usage is TRBV5-1 and J usage is TRBJ2-5; perhaps D is TRBD1 or TRBD2 (5 bases each). This CDR3 has 13 amino acids. The germline gives CDR1 SGHRS, CDR2 YFSETQ. V was shortened by 4 bases and J by 7 bases, with 14 bases between the two germline ends. CDR3 DNA sequence: TGCGCCAGCAGCCTTGTCGAGGGGATGACCCAGTACTTC. Its protein is CASSLVEGMTQYF.

The V and J genes are TRBV7-9 and TRBJ2-7, with D hard to call. The germline CDR1 and CDR2 sequences are SEHNR and FQNEAQ (reference sequence). The CDR3 totals 16 residues. V was shortened by 5 bases and J by 1 base, with 18 bases between the two germline ends. The CDR3 spells CASSRRAPQGSYEQYF. CDR3 sequence (DNA): TGTGCCAGCAGCCGCCGGGCCCCCCAAGGATCCTACGAGCAGTACTTC.

This clonotype has more than one count but fewer than ten. The chain is built from TRBV7-9 and TRBJ2-3, with TRBD1 identical over 8 bases. Germline CDR1 SEHNR, CDR2 FQNEAQ (reference sequence). The CDR3 loop spans 15 amino acids. V dropped 5 bases and J dropped 4; count of bases not matched to a gene: 8. The CDR3 reads CASSRGQVIADTQYF. The CDR3 DNA reads TGTGCCAGCAGCCGGGGACAGGTGATCGCAGATACGCAGTATTTT.

This clonotype came up a few times. The chain combines TRBV7-9 with TRBJ2-3, with unresolved D. The CDR3 sequence is 14 residues long. V gave up 10 bases and J gave up 6 bases, with 20 bases separating them. Per germline, CDR1 SEHNR and CDR2 FQNEAQ (reference sequence). The CDR3 DNA reads as TGTGCCAACACACTGTTTGGCAGTTCTGATACGCAGTATTTT. It translates to CANTLFGSSDTQYF.

V is TRBV5-6 and J is TRBJ1-5; no clear D. V was trimmed by 2 bases and J by 1 base, leaving 10 bases between them. In germline, CDR1 is SGHDT, CDR2 YYEEEE. This CDR3 comprises 15 residues. This CDR3 is CASSFSGGSNQPQHF. CDR3 nucleotides: TGTGCCAGCAGCTTTTCAGGTGGGAGCAATCAGCCCCAGCATTTT. Complete variable domain (other parts from reference TRBV5-6 and TRBJ1-5): DAGVTQSPTHLIKTRGQQVTLRCSPKSGHDTVSWYQQALGQGPQFIFQYYEEEERQRGNFPDRFSGHQFPNYSSELNVNALLLGDSALYLCASSFSGGSNQPQHFGDGTRLSIL.

The V gene is TRBV20-1, the J gene TRBJ2-2, with unresolved D. Germline assignment: CDR1 DFQATT and CDR2 SNEGSKA (reference sequence). Trimming removed 0 bases from V and 0 bases from J, with 5 bases in between. The CDR3 runs 14 residues. For the CDR3, the DNA is TGCAGTGCTAGAGATACAGCGAACACCGGGGAGCTGTTTTTT. Protein: CSARDTANTGELFF.

V gene TRBV3-1 combines with J gene TRBJ2-7, with D unclear. CDR3 size: 14 residues. The V end lost 1 base, the J end lost 0 bases, and 7 bases lay between the germline ends. Germline loops: CDR1 LGHDT, CDR2 YNNKEL (reference sequence). The CDR3 region has the DNA TGTGCCAGCAGCCAAGGGGCGAGCTCCTACGAGCAGTACTTC. Protein: CASSQGASSYEQYF.

The chain couples TRBV5-1 to TRBJ2-7, with D hard to call. This CDR3 is 13 amino acids long. Germline CDR1 reads SGHRS; CDR2 reads YFSETQ. V was shortened by 0 bases and J by 6 bases, with 10 bases between the two germline ends. The DNA for the CDR3 is TGCGCCAGCAGCTTGGCCGGCAGAGTCGAGCAGTACGTC. Residues: CASSLAGRVEQYV.

For the CDR3, the DNA is TGTGCCAGCAGCGTAGGGACAGGGAGCAATCAGCCCCAGCATTTT. Translation: CASSVGTGSNQPQHF. The chain employs TRBV9 and TRBJ1-5; TRBD1 agrees at 8 bases. V trimming: 0 bases; J trimming: 1 base; junction bases outside the gene matches: 0. The germline gives CDR1 SGDLS, CDR2 YYNGEE. This CDR3 comprises 15 residues.

This clonotype was seen a handful of times. V usage is TRBV6-2 or TRBV6-3 and J usage is TRBJ2-2; D may be TRBD1 (5 bases). The CDR3 loop spans 14 amino acids. CDR1 and CDR2 from the germline V gene are MNHEY and SVGEGT. Trimming left V 6 bases short and J 0 bases short, with 8 bases between. In DNA form, the CDR3 reads TGTGCCAGCAGACAGGACGCGAACACCGGGGAGCTGTTTTTT. This encodes CASRQDANTGELFF.

A few counts support this clonotype. The V and J genes are TRBV20-1 and TRBJ1-2, with D perhaps TRBD1 (5 bases). Germline V lookup: CDR1 DFQATT, CDR2 SNEGSKA (reference sequence). This CDR3 contains 13 residues. The V end was cut by 2 bases, the J end by 4 bases, with 11 bases between. CDR3 in amino acids: CSARTPDSYGYTF. CDR3 nucleotide sequence: TGCAGTGCTAGAACCCCCGACAGCTATGGCTACACCTTC.

This clonotype was picked up a small number of times. The chain employs TRBV12-3 or TRBV12-4 and TRBJ1-3; unclear D gene. Trimming stripped 6 bases from V and 2 bases from J, with 11 bases between. This CDR3 is built from 14 residues. DNA of the CDR3: TGTGCCAGCAGCCCGACATTGACTGGAAACACCATATATTTT. Translated: CASSPTLTGNTIYF.